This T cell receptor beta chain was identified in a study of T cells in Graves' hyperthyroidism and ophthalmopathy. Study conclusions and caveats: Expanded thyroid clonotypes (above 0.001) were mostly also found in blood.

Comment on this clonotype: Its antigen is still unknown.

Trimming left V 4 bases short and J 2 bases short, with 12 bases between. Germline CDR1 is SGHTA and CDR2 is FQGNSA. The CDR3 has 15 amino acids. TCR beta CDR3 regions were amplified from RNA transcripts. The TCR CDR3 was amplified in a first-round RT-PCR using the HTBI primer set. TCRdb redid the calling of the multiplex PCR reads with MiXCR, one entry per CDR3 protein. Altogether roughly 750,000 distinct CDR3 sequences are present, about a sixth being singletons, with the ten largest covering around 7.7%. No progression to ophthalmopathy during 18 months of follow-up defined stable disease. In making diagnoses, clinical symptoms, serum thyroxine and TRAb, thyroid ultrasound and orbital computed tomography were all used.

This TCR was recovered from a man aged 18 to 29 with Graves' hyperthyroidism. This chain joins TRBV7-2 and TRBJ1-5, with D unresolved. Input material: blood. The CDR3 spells CASSSYPGGNQPQHF. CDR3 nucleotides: TGTGCCAGCAGCTCCTACCCGGGAGGCAATCAGCCCCAGCATTTT.